This T cell receptor (beta chain) was sequenced during a study of blood T cell repertoires in COVID-19. Study information: The cDNA or gDNA used as material had been derived from T cells, B-cell-depleted T cells, or PBMCs.

Per the original data handling: Reference gene primer amplification gave estimated nucleated cell counts. Libraries were prepared by immunoSEQ multiplex PCR; TCRdb keeps only in-frame clonotypes and omits some of them. D and trimming were read from the DNA, whereas the V and J calls and clone size are those reported in that table. The sample has about 190,000 clones, 79% seen once. From germline, CDR1 is SGHRS and CDR2 YFSETQ. The CDR3 spans 15 residues. With 0 bases removed from V and 3 bases from J, the gap between germline ends came to 10 bases. The sequence derives from a man between 60 and 70 years old with active or convalescent COVID-19. The chain links TRBV5-1 to TRBJ1-5; D is unclear. Sequenced material: peripheral blood. The CDR3 sequence: CASSLAGRNNQPQHF. For the CDR3, the DNA is TGCGCCAGCAGCTTGGCCGGGAGAAACAATCAGCCCCAGCATTTT.